This TCR beta chain was profiled in a study of T cell repertoires in cytomegalovirus infection. Across the whole study: A matching HLA type, together with CMV infection, was signaled by public TCR beta signatures.

V lost 5 bases and J 4 bases, leaving 18 bases between the germline ends. The CDR3 covers 15 residues. Germline V lookup: CDR1 DFQATT, CDR2 SNEGSKA (reference sequence). The study's findings and limits: Cumulative frequency of public TCR beta families picked out carriers of CMV plus the relevant HLA.

Notes on this clonotype: What it recognizes is unknown.

TCRdb recomputed calls from the reads with MiXCR, one row per CDR3 protein. The profile covers 150,000 to 200,000 distinct CDR3 sequences, with 28% appearing a single time and under 35% taken by the ten largest. The chain carries TRBV20-1 and TRBJ1-3; D gene unclear. Sequenced material: PBMCs. This receptor was obtained from a human donor in good health (CMV status not recorded). Some clones in this sample may be carry-over from other donors' samples. Here the CDR3 reads CSARSLDLAGNTIYF. The CDR3 coding sequence is TGCAGTGCTCGTTCTCTCGATCTGGCGGGAAACACCATATATTTT.